The 10 T cell receptor beta chains reported below all come from one sample, sequenced in a study of blood T cell repertoires in COVID-19. The method was immunoSEQ multiplex PCR; TCRdb's version includes in-frame clones alone and lacks a portion of them. This table holds around 290,000 clones, 89% found once. The sequenced sample consisted of PBMCs or T cells enriched from blood (not recorded which). The receptor source for this set is a woman aged 40 to 50 who had recovered from COVID-19.

The chain links TRBV6-1 to TRBJ2-7; TRBD2 aligns across 8 bases. In germline, CDR1 is MNHNS, CDR2 SASEGT. This CDR3 has 15 amino acids. V dropped 3 bases and J dropped 2; count of bases not matched to a gene: 6. The CDR3 nucleotides read TGTGCCAGCAGTGATACGGGGACTAGGCCCTACGAGCAGTACTTC. Its protein product is CASSDTGTRPYEQYF.

The chain combines TRBV6-5 with TRBJ1-3; D might be TRBD1 (5 bases). With 6 bases removed from V and 0 bases from J, the gap between germline ends came to 12 bases. This CDR3 region has 15 residues. The V gene's germline CDR1 is MNHEY and CDR2 SVGAGI. CDR3 nucleotide sequence: TGTGCCAGCAGATCGACAGCTGCCTCTGGAAACACCATATATTTT. Protein product: CASRSTAASGNTIYF.

The chain couples TRBV18 to TRBJ1-3; 7 positions match TRBD1. J lost 0 bases, V lost 3 bases, and 5 bases had no gene match. The CDR3 totals 16 residues. Germline loops: CDR1 KGHSH, CDR2 LQKENI. The CDR3: CASSPIGTDSGNTIYF. The CDR3 DNA is TGTGCCAGCTCACCCATCGGGACAGACTCTGGAAACACCATATATTTT.

The J gene is TRBJ2-1, the V gene TRBV19, with TRBD2 as a possible D gene (5 bases). Trimming pared 1 base from V and 6 bases from J, leaving 10 bases between. The CDR3 runs to 14 residues. The V gene's germline CDR1 is LNHDA and CDR2 SQIVND (reference sequence). CDR3 loop: CASSIGSSLNEQFF. In DNA form, the CDR3 reads TGTGCCAGTAGTATAGGTTCTAGCCTCAATGAGCAGTTCTTC.

This CDR3 is CAISERGGTGGTGYTF. Written as DNA, the CDR3 is TGTGCCATCAGTGAGCGTGGCGGGACAGGGGGCACTGGCTACACCTTC. V usage is TRBV10-3 and J usage is TRBJ1-2; 12 bases align to TRBD1. This CDR3 has 16 residues. V trimming: 2 bases; J trimming: 7 bases; junction bases outside the gene matches: 8. From germline, CDR1 is ENHRY and CDR2 SYGVKD.

The V call is TRBV5-5, the J call TRBJ2-7; D perhaps matches TRBD1 (6 bases). V was pared by 4 bases and J by 0 bases, with 11 bases between. The germline CDR1 and CDR2 sequences are SGHKS and YYEKEE (reference sequence). The CDR3 length is 14 residues. As DNA, the CDR3 is TGTGCCAGCAGCCCCGGGACACCCTCCTACGAGCAGTACTTC. Protein product: CASSPGTPSYEQYF.

This clone is a singleton in its sample. This chain uses TRBV6-5 with TRBJ1-2, with 9 bases lining up with TRBD1. The CDR3 covers 16 residues. Germline CDR1 MNHEY, CDR2 SVGAGI. The V segment lost 1 base and the J segment 5 bases; nucleotides outside the gene matches: 8. This CDR3 is CASSYLQGAKGYGYTF. The CDR3 coding sequence is TGTGCCAGCAGTTACTTACAGGGGGCAAAGGGATATGGCTACACCTTC.

This clone appeared a few times. This chain links TRBV19 with TRBJ2-2; D is undetermined. The CDR3 totals 15 residues. The ends were cut back, 7 bases at V and 2 bases at J, with 14 bases in the middle. The germline CDR1 and CDR2 sequences are LNHDA and SQIVND (reference sequence). This CDR3 is CASKSDGINTGELFF. In DNA form, the CDR3 reads TGTGCCAGTAAGTCAGATGGCATTAACACCGGGGAGCTGTTTTTT.

V gene TRBV6-5 combines with J gene TRBJ1-6, with D unresolved. The CDR3 has 15 amino acids. The ends were cut back, 0 bases at V and 6 bases at J, with 9 bases in the middle. In germline, CDR1 is MNHEY, CDR2 SVGAGI. The CDR3 nucleotides read TGTGCCAGCAGTTACTCGGTACGGGTTAATTCACCCCTCCACTTT. This encodes CASSYSVRVNSPLHF.

The J gene is TRBJ1-3, the V gene TRBV2, with unresolved D. Trimming took off 6 bases at V and 2 bases at J, with 8 bases between the two ends. CDR3 length: 13 residues. CDR1 and CDR2 (germline): SNHLY, FYNNEI. The CDR3 loop reads CASRREPGNTIYF. For the CDR3, the DNA is TGTGCCAGCAGGAGGGAGCCTGGAAACACCATATATTTT.